One TCR beta chain is described in this entry. What it binds is not known. Peripheral blood samples of 7.5 to 10 milliliters were drawn from each donor. Total RNA, at least 5 micrograms per sample, came from PBMCs. These data originate in a study of blood T cells in healthy people across ages. General observations from the study: TCR beta diversity per million T cells fell roughly linearly with age. Aged donors had fewer naive CD4+ cells and lower diversity than long-lived donors.

This CDR3 comprises 15 residues. The V gene end was trimmed by 4 bases and the J gene end by 5 bases; junction bases not matched to a gene: 9. CDR1 is LGHDT, CDR2 YNNKEL, per germline (reference sequence). Primed by a sample-barcoded 5' primer and a J-beta primer mix, a second PCR proceeded for about 7 to 11 cycles. MiXCR was run by TCRdb on the 5' RACE reads, yielding one entry per CDR3 protein. Of 700,000 or so distinct CDR3 sequences listed, 35% to 50% are singletons. This chain joins TRBV3-1 and TRBJ1-1; 8 bases match TRBD1. The specimen sequenced was blood. This clonotype originated in a man at least 80 years old in good health. The CDR3 sequence: CASSPTTGARTEAFF. The CDR3 nucleotides read TGTGCCAGCAGCCCCACGACAGGGGCAAGGACTGAAGCTTTCTTT.